This T cell receptor (beta chain) is drawn from a study of blood T cells in healthy people across ages. Study details: Every two T cells gave about one barcoded beta molecule via template switching. Overall study findings and caveats: Donor CMV status was unknown, possibly confounding expanded clonotype changes. Higher diversity, along with more naive CD4+ cells, distinguished long-lived donors from aged donors.

CDR1 is LGHDT and CDR2 is YNNKEL in the germline V gene (reference sequence). V was trimmed by 3 bases and J by 10 bases, leaving 18 bases between them. CDR3 length: 14 residues. Primed by a sample-barcoded 5' primer and a J-beta primer mix, a second PCR proceeded for about 7 to 11 cycles. All cDNA molecules were each tagged by a template-switch adaptor with 12 random nucleotides. A single record per CDR3 protein comes from TCRdb applying MiXCR to the 5' RACE reads. Found here are just under 900,000 distinct CDR3 sequences, roughly 26% of them singletons; the top ten hold roughly 17%. Concerning this clonotype: Its specificity is not known.

The V call is TRBV3-1, the J call TRBJ1-2; D uncertain. The sequence came from a woman aged 80 or over in good health. Sequencing was performed on blood. This chain's CDR3 is CASSQTNGGRYYTF. For the CDR3, the DNA is TGTGCCAGCAGCCAGACCAACGGCGGGAGATACTACACCTTC.